A selection of T cell receptor beta chains follows, all from one sample in a study of blood T cell repertoires in COVID-19. Produced via immunoSEQ multiplex PCR; TCRdb's table is partial and in-frame only. The sample carries roughly 300,000 clones, 92% recorded once. The source material was PBMCs or T cells enriched from blood (not recorded which). The receptors were gathered from a woman aged 25 to 45 who had recovered from COVID-19. Each CDR3 is given with its conserved first and last residue. Each record gives: clone size, D gene, J gene, V gene, CDR3 DNA, CDR3 protein. A D gene is named only where the DNA matches it firmly. Clone size is not always given. Where it is, it says once, few, many or a class for expanded clones.

NA TRBD1 TRBJ1-2 TRBV18 TGTGCCAGCTCACCACCGTCAGGGACAGCCTATGGCTACACCTTC CASSPPSGTAYGYTF
NA NA TRBJ1-1 TRBV27 TGTGCCAGCAGTTTAGTCGCCAGGGCCCGGGAAGCTTTCTTT CASSLVARAREAFF
NA NA TRBJ1-2 TRBV7-9 TGTGCCAGCATTAAGTGCCCGGGGAACTTC CASIKCPGNF
NA NA TRBJ2-2 TRBV5-5 TGTGCCAGCAAAGGGGATTTAGACACCGGGGAGCTGTTTTTT CASKGDLDTGELFF
NA TRBD1 TRBJ2-7 TRBV27 TGTGCCAGCAGTCCCAGGTGGGGACAGATCTACGAGCAGTACTTC CASSPRWGQIYEQYF
NA TRBD1 TRBJ1-2 TRBV29-1 TGCAGCGTTCACCTTCTACAGGGGAACTATGGCTACACCTTC CSVHLLQGNYGYTF
NA TRBD1 TRBJ1-2 TRBV12-3/TRBV12-4 TGTGCCAGCAGTAGCAGGGGGTTCGGTGGCTACACCTTC CASSSRGFGGYTF
NA NA TRBJ2-1 TRBV28 TGTGCCAGCAGTCCGACCATAGTGGGTAGCCCCACCAATGAGCAGTTCTTC CASSPTIVGSPTNEQFF
NA NA TRBJ1-3 TRBV4-3 TGCGCCAGCAGCCAAGATCTTAGGAGCTCTGGAAACACCATATATTTT CASSQDLRSSGNTIYF
NA TRBD1 TRBJ1-2 TRBV12-3/TRBV12-4 TGTGCCAGCAGTCCAAGGACAGGGACCGGCTACACCTTC CASSPRTGTGYTF
NA NA TRBJ1-3 TRBV5-5 TGTGCCAGCAGCTCCCGAGGGAGGGATGGAAACACCATATATTTT CASSSRGRDGNTIYF
NA NA TRBJ1-1 TRBV4-3 TGCGCCAGCAGCCCTGGGAGGGCCCACACTGAAGCTTTCTTT CASSPGRAHTEAFF
NA TRBD2 TRBJ2-3 TRBV4-1 TGCGCCAGCAGCCTCACTAGCGGGGGGATCACAGATACGCAGTATTTT CASSLTSGGITDTQYF
NA TRBD1 TRBJ1-6 TRBV7-9 TGTGCCAGCAGCTTGGACAGGGTTTCACCCCTCCACTTT CASSLDRVSPLHF
once NA TRBJ1-2 TRBV29-1 TGCAGCGTTGGGGAGGGGTCTCCCCCTGGCTACACCTTC CSVGEGSPPGYTF
NA TRBD1 TRBJ1-2 TRBV2 TGTGCCAGCAGCGGACAGGGTGTAGGTTATGGCTACACCTTC CASSGQGVGYGYTF
NA NA TRBJ1-1 TRBV7-9 TGTGCCAGCAGCCCCCCGAGGGTTTGGGGAGCTTTCTTT CASSPPRVWGAFF
NA NA TRBJ1-3 TRBV30 TGTGCCTGGAGGGGGGGGCAGCACGGAAACACCATATATTTT CAWRGGQHGNTIYF
once TRBD1 TRBJ2-7 TRBV30 TGTGCCTGGAGGCGACAGGGGGGCGAGCAGTACTTC CAWRRQGGEQYF
NA TRBD2 TRBJ2-5 TRBV18 TGTGCCAGCTCGCCGGGACTAGAGGAGACCCAGTACTTC CASSPGLEETQYF
NA TRBD1 TRBJ2-3 TRBV9 TGTGCCAGCAGCTTGGGACAGGCAACAGATACGCAGTATTTT CASSLGQATDTQYF
NA TRBD1 TRBJ1-1 TRBV28 TGTGCCAGCGGGGCTAAAAGGCCGTCGACAGGGGGCGGATCGGGCACTGAAGCTTTCTTT CASGAKRPSTGGGSGTEAFF
once NA TRBJ1-1 TRBV6-6 TGTGCCAGCAGTTACGTGGCTGATTCAAATGAAGCTTTCTTT CASSYVADSNEAFF
NA TRBD2 TRBJ2-7 TRBV18 TGTGCCAGCTCCCCACCGGGACTAGCGGGACGCGAGCAGTACTTC CASSPPGLAGREQYF
NA TRBD1 TRBJ1-4 TRBV20-1 TGCAGTGCCGACAGGGGCGAAAAACTGTTTTTT CSADRGEKLFF
NA NA TRBJ1-1 TRBV25-1 TGTGCCAGCGGTTCCCGGGAGACTGGGAACACTGAAGCTTTCTTT CASGSRETGNTEAFF
NA TRBD1 TRBJ2-1 TRBV5-1 TGCGCCAGCAGCCTCGGGACAGGGAACTACAATGAGCAGTTCTTC CASSLGTGNYNEQFF
NA TRBD1 TRBJ1-1 TRBV29-1 TGCAGCGGGGGACAGCCCAAAGAAGCTTTCTTT CSGGQPKEAFF
NA TRBD1 TRBJ2-7 TRBV6-5 TGTGCCAGCAGTACCCGGGACAGGGGCCTTTACGAGCAGTACTTC CASSTRDRGLYEQYF
NA NA TRBJ1-1 TRBV28 TGTGCCAGCAGTTTACAGGGAGGGGGCACTGAAGCTTTCTTT CASSLQGGGTEAFF
NA NA TRBJ1-1 TRBV12-5 TGTGCTAGTGGACAGCTCGTGAACACTGAAGCTTTCTTT CASGQLVNTEAFF
NA NA TRBJ1-2 TRBV9 TGTGCCAGCAGCGCCGGGGGGCGGGTCGGCTACACCTTC CASSAGGRVGYTF
NA NA TRBJ2-3 TRBV24-1 TGTGCCACCAGTGATACGGGGGTAGGAGATACGCAGTATTTT CATSDTGVGDTQYF
NA TRBD1 TRBJ2-1 TRBV5-1 TGCGCCAGCATGGAAACAGGGGAGCGGTACAATGAGCAGTTCTTC CASMETGERYNEQFF
once TRBD2 TRBJ2-1 TRBV28 TGTGCCAGCAGTTTCCCTACTAGCGGAACGTACAATGAGCAGTTCTTC CASSFPTSGTYNEQFF
NA NA TRBJ2-7 TRBV6-2/TRBV6-3 TGTGCCAGCAGTTTCCTACGAACAGGGGAGGTGTACTTC CASSFLRTGEVYF
NA NA TRBJ2-7 TRBV5-1 TGCGCCAGCAGCTTGGGGTTCTACAGTGACGAATCCTACGAGCAGTACTTC CASSLGFYSDESYEQYF
NA TRBD1 TRBJ2-7 TRBV6-2/TRBV6-3 TGTGCCAGCAGTTGGGACAGGAGCTCCTACGAGCAGTACTTC CASSWDRSSYEQYF
NA NA TRBJ1-1 TRBV12-3/TRBV12-4 TGTGCCAGCAGTTTTCCGGGTAACACTGAAGCTTTCTTT CASSFPGNTEAFF
once TRBD1 TRBJ1-1 TRBV6-5 TGTGCCAGCAGTTACTCCAGGGGGAGGACTGAAGCTTTCTTT CASSYSRGRTEAFF
NA TRBD2 TRBJ2-7 TRBV7-2 TGTGCCAGCAGCTTAAGCCCCGCCCGGGGGAGGGCCTCCGAGCAGTACTTC CASSLSPARGRASEQYF
NA TRBD1 TRBJ1-3 TRBV28 TGTGCCAGCAGTTCCGCCGGGACAGGCCCTTCTGGAAACACCATATATTTT CASSSAGTGPSGNTIYF
NA NA TRBJ2-2 TRBV29-1 TGCAGCGTTGTCAACAGGCAACTCAATACCGGGGAGCTGTTTTTT CSVVNRQLNTGELFF